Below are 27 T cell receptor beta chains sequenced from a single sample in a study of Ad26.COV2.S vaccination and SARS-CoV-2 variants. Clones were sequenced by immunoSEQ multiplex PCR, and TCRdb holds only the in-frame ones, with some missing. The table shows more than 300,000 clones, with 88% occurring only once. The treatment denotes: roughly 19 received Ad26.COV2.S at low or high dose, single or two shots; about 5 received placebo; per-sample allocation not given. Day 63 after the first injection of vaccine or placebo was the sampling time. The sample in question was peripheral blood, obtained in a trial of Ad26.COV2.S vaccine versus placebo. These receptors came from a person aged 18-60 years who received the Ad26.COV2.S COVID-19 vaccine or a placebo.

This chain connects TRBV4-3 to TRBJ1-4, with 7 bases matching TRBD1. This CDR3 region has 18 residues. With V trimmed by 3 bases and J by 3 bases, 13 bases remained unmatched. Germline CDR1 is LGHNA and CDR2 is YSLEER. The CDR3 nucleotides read TGCGCCAGCAGCCAGGAGGGACAGATGAAAGGAGCTAATGAAAAACTGTTTTTT. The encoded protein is CASSQEGQMKGANEKLFF.

The CDR3, as DNA: TGTGCCAGCAGTTACCGCCAGGTGGATTCACCCCTCCACTTT. It specifies CASSYRQVDSPLHF. The chain uses TRBV28 and TRBJ1-6; D gene uncertain. This CDR3 has 14 residues. Germline CDR1 and CDR2: MDHEN and SYDVKM. V was shortened by 4 bases and J by 8 bases, with 12 bases between the two germline ends.

The CDR3 nucleotides are TGTGCCAGCAGTTATTCGACAACTAACTATGGCTACACCTTC. Its protein is CASSYSTTNYGYTF. The chain couples TRBV6-6 to TRBJ1-2, with D uncertain. Germline CDR1 MNHNY, CDR2 SVGAGI (reference sequence). The length of the CDR3 is 14 residues. V dropped 3 bases and J dropped 0 bases, with 8 bases sitting between them.

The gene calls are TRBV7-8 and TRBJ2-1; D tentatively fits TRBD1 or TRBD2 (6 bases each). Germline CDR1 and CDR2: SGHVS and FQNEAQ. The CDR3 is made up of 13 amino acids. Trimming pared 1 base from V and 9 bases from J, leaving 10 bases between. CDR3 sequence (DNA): TGTGCCAGCAGCTTAGATAGGGGGGCTGAGCAGTTCTTC. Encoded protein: CASSLDRGAEQFF.

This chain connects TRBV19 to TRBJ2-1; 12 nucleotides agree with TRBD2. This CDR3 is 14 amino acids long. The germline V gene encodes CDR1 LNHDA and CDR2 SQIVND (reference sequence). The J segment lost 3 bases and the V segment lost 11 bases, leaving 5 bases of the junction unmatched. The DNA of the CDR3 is TGTGCCTCAGGACTAGCGGGAAACTACAATGAGCAGTTCTTC. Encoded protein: CASGLAGNYNEQFF. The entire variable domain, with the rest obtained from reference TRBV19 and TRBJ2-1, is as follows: DGGITQSPKYLFRKEGQNVTLSCEQNLNHDAMYWYRQDPGQGLRLIYYSQIVNDFQKGDIAEGYSVSREKKESFPLTVTSAQKNPTAFYLCASGLAGNYNEQFFGPGTRLTVL.

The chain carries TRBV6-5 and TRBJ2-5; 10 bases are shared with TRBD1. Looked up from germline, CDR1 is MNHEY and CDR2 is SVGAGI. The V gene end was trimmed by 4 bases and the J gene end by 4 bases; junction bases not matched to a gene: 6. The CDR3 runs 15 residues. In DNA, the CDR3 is TGTGCCAGCAGTTCTTGGGACAGGGGCGGAGAGACCCAGTACTTC. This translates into CASSSWDRGGETQYF.

This CDR3 reads CASSPPAGTRYGYTF. In DNA form, the CDR3 reads TGTGCCAGCAGCCCCCCCGCCGGGACACGCTATGGCTACACCTTC. The chain combines TRBV7-9 with TRBJ1-2, with D perhaps matching TRBD1 (6 bases). CDR1 is SEHNR, CDR2 FQNEAQ, per germline (reference sequence). V lost 5 bases to trimming and J lost 4 bases, with 17 bases between them. The CDR3 totals 15 residues. The full variable domain, with the rest looked up from reference TRBV7-9 and TRBJ1-2, is DTGVSQNPRHKITKRGQNVTFRCDPISEHNRLYWYRQTLGQGPEFLTYFQNEAQLEKSRLLSDRFSAERPKGSFSTLEIQRTEQGDSAMYLCASSPPAGTRYGYTFGSGTRLTVV.

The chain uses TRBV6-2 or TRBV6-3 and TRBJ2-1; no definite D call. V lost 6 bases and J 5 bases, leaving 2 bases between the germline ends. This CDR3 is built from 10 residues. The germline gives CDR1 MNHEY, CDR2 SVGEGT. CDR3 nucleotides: TGTGCCAGCAGCAACAATGAGCAGTTCTTC. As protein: CASSNNEQFF.

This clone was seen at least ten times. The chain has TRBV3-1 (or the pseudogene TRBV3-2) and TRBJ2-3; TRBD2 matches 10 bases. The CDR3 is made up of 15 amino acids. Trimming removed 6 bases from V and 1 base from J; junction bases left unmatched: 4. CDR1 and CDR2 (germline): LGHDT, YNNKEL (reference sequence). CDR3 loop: CASSYGLAGTDTQYF. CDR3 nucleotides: TGTGCCAGCAGTTACGGACTAGCGGGCACAGATACGCAGTATTTT.

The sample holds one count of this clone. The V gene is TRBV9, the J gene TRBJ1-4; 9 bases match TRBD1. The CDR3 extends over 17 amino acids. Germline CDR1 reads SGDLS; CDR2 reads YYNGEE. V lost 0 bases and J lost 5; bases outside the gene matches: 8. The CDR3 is CASSVATGGYGNEKLFF. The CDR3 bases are TGTGCCAGCAGCGTAGCCACAGGGGGCTACGGGAATGAAAAACTGTTTTTT. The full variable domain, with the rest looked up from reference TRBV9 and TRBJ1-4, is DSGVTQTPKHLITATGQRVTLRCSPRSGDLSVYWYQQSLDQGLQFLIQYYNGEERAKGNILERFSAQQFPDLHSELNLSSLELGDSALYFCASSVATGGYGNEKLFFGSGTQLSVL.

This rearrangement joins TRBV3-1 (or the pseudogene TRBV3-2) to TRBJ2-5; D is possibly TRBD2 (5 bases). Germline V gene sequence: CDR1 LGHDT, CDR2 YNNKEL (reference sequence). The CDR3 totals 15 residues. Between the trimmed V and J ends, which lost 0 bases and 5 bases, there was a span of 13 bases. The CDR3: CASSQDEPSRETQYF. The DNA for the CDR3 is TGTGCCAGCAGCCAAGATGAGCCTAGCCGGGAGACCCAGTACTTC.

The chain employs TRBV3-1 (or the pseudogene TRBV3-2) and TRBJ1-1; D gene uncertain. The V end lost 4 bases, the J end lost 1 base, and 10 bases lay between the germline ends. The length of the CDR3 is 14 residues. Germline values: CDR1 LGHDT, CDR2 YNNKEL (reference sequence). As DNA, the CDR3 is TGTGCCAGCAGCCCGCGAACCTCGAACACTGAAGCTTTCTTT. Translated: CASSPRTSNTEAFF.

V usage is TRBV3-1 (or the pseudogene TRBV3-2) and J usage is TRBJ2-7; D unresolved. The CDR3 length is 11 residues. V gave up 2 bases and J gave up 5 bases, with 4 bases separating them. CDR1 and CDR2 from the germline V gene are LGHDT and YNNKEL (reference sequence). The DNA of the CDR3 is TGTGCCAGCAGCCAAATCAACGAGCAGTACTTC. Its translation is CASSQINEQYF.

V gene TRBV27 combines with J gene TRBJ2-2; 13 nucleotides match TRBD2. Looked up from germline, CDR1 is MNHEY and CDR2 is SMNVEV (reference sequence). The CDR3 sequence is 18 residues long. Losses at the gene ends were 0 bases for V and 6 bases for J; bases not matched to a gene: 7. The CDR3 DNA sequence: TGTGCCAGCAGTTTATCCGGGACTAGCGGGATTCTATCCGGGGAGCTGTTTTTT. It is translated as CASSLSGTSGILSGELFF.

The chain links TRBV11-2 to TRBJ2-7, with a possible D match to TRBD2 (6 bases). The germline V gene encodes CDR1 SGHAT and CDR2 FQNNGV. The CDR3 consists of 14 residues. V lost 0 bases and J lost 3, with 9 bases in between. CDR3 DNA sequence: TGTGCCAGCAGCTTAGACGGCGGGAACTACGAGCAGTACTTC. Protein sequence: CASSLDGGNYEQYF.

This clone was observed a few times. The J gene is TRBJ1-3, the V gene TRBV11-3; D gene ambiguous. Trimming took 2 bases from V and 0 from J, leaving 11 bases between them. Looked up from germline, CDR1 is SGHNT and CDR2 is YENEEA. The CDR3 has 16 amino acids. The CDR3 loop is CASSLSQPGSGNTIYF. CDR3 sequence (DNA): TGTGCCAGCAGCTTATCACAGCCCGGCTCTGGAAACACCATATATTTT.

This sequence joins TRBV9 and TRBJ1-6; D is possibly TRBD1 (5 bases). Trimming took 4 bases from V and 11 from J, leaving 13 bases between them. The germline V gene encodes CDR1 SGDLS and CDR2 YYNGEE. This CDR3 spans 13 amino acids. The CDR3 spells CASSSGAGAPLHF. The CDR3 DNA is TGTGCCAGCAGCTCCGGGGCCGGGGCACCCCTCCACTTT.

The CDR3 DNA reads as TGTGCCAGTAAGGGACAGCAGAATGGGAATCAGCCCCAGCATTTT. It is translated as CASKGQQNGNQPQHF. This rearrangement joins TRBV19 to TRBJ1-5; TRBD1 matches at 7 bases. Germline CDR1 reads LNHDA; CDR2 reads SQIVND (reference sequence). The CDR3 sequence is 15 residues long. V dropped 7 bases and J dropped 4; count of bases not matched to a gene: 10.

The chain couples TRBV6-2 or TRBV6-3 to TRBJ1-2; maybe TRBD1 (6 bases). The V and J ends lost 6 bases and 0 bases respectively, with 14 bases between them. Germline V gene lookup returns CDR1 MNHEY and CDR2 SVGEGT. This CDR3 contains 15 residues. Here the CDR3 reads CASSKLDRSNYGYTF. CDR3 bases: TGTGCCAGCAGCAAACTCGACAGGTCTAACTATGGCTACACCTTC.

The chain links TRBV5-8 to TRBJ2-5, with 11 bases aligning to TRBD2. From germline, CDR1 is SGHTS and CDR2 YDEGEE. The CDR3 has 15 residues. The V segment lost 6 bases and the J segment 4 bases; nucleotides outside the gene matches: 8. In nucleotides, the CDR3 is TGTGCCAGCACTACTAGCGGGAGTAGTTTAGAGACCCAGTACTTC. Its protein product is CASTTSGSSLETQYF.

The CDR3 is CASSTGGQGPRANVLTF. The DNA of the CDR3 is TGTGCCAGTAGTACGGGGGGACAGGGCCCCCGGGCCAACGTCCTGACTTTC. V gene TRBV19 combines with J gene TRBJ2-6, with 9 bases fitting TRBD1. The CDR3 is 17 residues long. Losses at the gene ends were 4 bases for V and 5 bases for J; bases not matched to a gene: 9. Germline CDR1 and CDR2: LNHDA and SQIVND (reference sequence). Looking up the rest from reference TRBV19 and TRBJ2-6 gives the full variable domain: DGGITQSPKYLFRKEGQNVTLSCEQNLNHDAMYWYRQDPGQGLRLIYYSQIVNDFQKGDIAEGYSVSREKKESFPLTVTSAQKNPTAFYLCASSTGGQGPRANVLTFGAGSRLTVL.

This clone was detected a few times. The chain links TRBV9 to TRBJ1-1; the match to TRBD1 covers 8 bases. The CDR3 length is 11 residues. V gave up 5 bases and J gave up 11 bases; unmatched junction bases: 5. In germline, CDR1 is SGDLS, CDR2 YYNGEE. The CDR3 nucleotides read TGTGCCAGCAGGGCAGGGGGCGAGGCTTTCTTT. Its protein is CASRAGGEAFF.

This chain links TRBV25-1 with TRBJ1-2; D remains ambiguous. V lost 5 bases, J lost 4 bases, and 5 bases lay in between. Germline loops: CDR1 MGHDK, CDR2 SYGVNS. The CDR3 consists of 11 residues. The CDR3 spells CASSTGYGYTF. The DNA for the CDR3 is TGTGCCAGCAGTACTGGCTATGGCTACACCTTC.

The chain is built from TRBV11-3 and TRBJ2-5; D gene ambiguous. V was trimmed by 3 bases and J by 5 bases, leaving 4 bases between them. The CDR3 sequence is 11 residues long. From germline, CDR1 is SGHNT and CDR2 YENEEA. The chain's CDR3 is CASSFGETQYF. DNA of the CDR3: TGTGCCAGCAGCTTTGGGGAGACCCAGTACTTC. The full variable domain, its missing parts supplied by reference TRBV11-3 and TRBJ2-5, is EAGVVQSPRYKIIEKKQPVAFWCNPISGHNTLYWYLQNLGQGPELLIRYENEEAVDDSQLPKDRFSAERLKGVDSTLKIQPAELGDSAVYLCASSFGETQYFGPGTRLLVL.

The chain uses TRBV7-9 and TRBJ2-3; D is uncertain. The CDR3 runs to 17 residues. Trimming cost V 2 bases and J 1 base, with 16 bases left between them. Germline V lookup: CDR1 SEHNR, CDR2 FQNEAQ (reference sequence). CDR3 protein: CASSLMGLGWGTDTQYF. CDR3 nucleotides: TGTGCCAGCAGCTTAATGGGCCTTGGGTGGGGCACAGATACGCAGTATTTT.

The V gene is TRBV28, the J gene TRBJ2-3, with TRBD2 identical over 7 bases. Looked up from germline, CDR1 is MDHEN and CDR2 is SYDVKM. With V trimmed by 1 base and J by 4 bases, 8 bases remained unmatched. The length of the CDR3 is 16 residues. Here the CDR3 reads CASSLYGGGRPDTQYF. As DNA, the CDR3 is TGTGCCAGCAGTTTATATGGGGGGGGTCGCCCAGATACGCAGTATTTT.

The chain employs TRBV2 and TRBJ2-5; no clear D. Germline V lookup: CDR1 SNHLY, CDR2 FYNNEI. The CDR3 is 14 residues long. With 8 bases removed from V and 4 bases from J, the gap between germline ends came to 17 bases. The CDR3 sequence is CASEVNSGVETQYF. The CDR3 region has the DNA TGTGCCAGCGAGGTTAACTCCGGTGTAGAGACCCAGTACTTC.